This T cell receptor (beta chain) was documented in a study of T cell responses to AZD1222 COVID-19 vaccine. With regard to this clone: Its antigen is currently unknown.

TCRdb keeps only in-frame clones here, not all; method: immunoSEQ multiplex PCR. The sample has 110,000 or so clones; more than 70% are singletons. V was clipped by 4 bases and J by 7 bases; unmatched bases: 7. The CDR3 has 15 residues. CDR1 SGHTA and CDR2 FQGTGA come from the germline V gene. Whole-study findings and limits: The study sampled repertoires only after the peak T cell response. Only a handful of AZD1222 recipients, several in all, had baseline seropositivity.

The receptor was derived from an adult in good health. Sample: peripheral blood, taken on day 0 of AZD1222 vaccination. The V gene is TRBV7-3, the J gene TRBJ2-1; 10 nucleotides agree with TRBD2. The CDR3 sequence: CASSSPGLADNEQFF. CDR3 bases: TGTGCCAGCAGCTCCCCCGGACTAGCGGATAATGAGCAGTTCTTC.